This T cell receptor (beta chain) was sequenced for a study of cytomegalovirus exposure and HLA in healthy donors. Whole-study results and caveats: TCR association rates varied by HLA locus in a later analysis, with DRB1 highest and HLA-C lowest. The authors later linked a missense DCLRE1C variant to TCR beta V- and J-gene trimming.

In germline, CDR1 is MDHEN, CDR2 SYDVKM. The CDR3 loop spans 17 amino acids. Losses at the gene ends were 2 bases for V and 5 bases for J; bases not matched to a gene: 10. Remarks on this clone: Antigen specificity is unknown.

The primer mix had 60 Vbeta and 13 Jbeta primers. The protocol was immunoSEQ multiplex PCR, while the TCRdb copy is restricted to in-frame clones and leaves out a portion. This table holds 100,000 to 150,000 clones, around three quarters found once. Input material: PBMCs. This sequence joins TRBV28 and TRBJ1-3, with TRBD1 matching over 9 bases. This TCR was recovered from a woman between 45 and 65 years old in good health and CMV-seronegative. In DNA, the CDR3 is TGTGCCAGCAGTTTAACCTACCCCGGGACAGGGAGAAACACCATATATTTT. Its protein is CASSLTYPGTGRNTIYF.